What follows are 31 T cell receptor beta chains derived from one specimen sequenced in a study of shared clonotypes between healthy human individuals. Sequenced by immunoSEQ multiplex PCR; TCRdb stores in-frame clones only, minus some. The repertoire holds about half a million clones, with 70% to 80% as singletons. Source material: PBMCs. The receptors here all came from a woman aged 40-49 years in good health. Some clones in this sample may be carry-over from other donors' samples.

This clone was seen only once. The rearrangement joins TRBV30 to TRBJ1-5, with D perhaps TRBD1 (5 bases). CDR1 and CDR2 (germline): GTSNPN, SVGIG (reference sequence). This CDR3 has 15 residues. Trimming took off 2 bases at V and 11 bases at J, with 22 bases between the two ends. The chain's CDR3 is CAWSPPRTGVSAQHF. The CDR3 DNA sequence: TGTGCCTGGAGTCCGCCCCGAACGGGGGTCTCGGCCCAGCATTTT. Complete variable domain (other parts from reference TRBV30 and TRBJ1-5): SQTIHQWPATLVQPVGSPLSLECTVEGTSNPNLYWYRQAAGRGLQLLFYSVGIGQISSEVPQNLSASRPQDRQFILSSKKLLLSDSGFYLCAWSPPRTGVSAQHFGDGTRLSIL.

The chain has TRBV29-1 and TRBJ2-7; D is unresolved. The V end was cut by 1 base, the J end by 2 bases, with 6 bases between. The CDR3 loop spans 12 amino acids. Germline loops: CDR1 SQVTM, CDR2 ANQGSEA. The CDR3 DNA reads as TGCAGCGTTGAAGTTGCAGCCTACGAGCAGTACTTC. It codes for CSVEVAAYEQYF.

This clone was seen once. This rearrangement joins TRBV5-1 to TRBJ2-1; unclear D gene. CDR3 length equals 11 residues. Germline V gene sequence: CDR1 SGHRS, CDR2 YFSETQ. V lost 4 bases, J lost 5 bases, and 4 bases lay in between. The CDR3 sequence is CASSVNNEQFF. CDR3 DNA sequence: TGCGCCAGCAGCGTCAACAATGAGCAGTTCTTC.

A word on this clone: It is likely a read error: a sequence one base away is far more abundant. Other nucleotide sequences from this sample produce the same CDR3. The chain couples TRBV25-1 to TRBJ2-7; no reliable D call. Per germline, CDR1 MGHDK and CDR2 SYGVNS. Trimming stripped 3 bases from V and 4 bases from J, with 4 bases between. The length of the CDR3 is 11 residues. The CDR3 sequence: CASSDGYEQYF. The CDR3 nucleotides read TGTGCCAGCAGTGATGGGTACGAGCAGTACTTC.

This sequence joins TRBV2 and TRBJ1-4; 7 bases agree with TRBD1. This CDR3 contains 13 residues. V was clipped by 7 bases and J by 10 bases; unmatched bases: 9. Germline V gene sequence: CDR1 SNHLY, CDR2 FYNNEI. Here the CDR3 reads CASTWDRDRKLFF. The CDR3 DNA sequence: TGTGCCAGCACGTGGGATCGGGACAGAAAACTGTTTTTT.

The chain couples TRBV19 to TRBJ2-6, with 7 positions matching TRBD1. The CDR3 spans 17 residues. Germline values: CDR1 LNHDA, CDR2 SQIVND (reference sequence). With V trimmed by 2 bases and J by 2 bases, 6 bases remained unmatched. Written as DNA, the CDR3 is TGTGCCAGTAGTATACGAAAGACAGGGACTGGGGCCAACGTCCTGACTTTC. It translates to CASSIRKTGTGANVLTF.

The V gene is TRBV15, the J gene TRBJ2-5; TRBD1 agrees at 11 bases. In germline, CDR1 is LNHNV, CDR2 YYDKDF (reference sequence). CDR3 length: 16 residues. The V and J ends lost 3 bases and 1 base, in that order; junction bases with no gene match: 4. Here the CDR3 DNA reads TGTGCCACCAGCAGCGGGACAGGGGGTCGCCAAGAGACCCAGTACTTC. Amino acids: CATSSGTGGRQETQYF. Variable domain in full (rest from reference TRBV15 and TRBJ2-5): DAMVIQNPRYQVTQFGKPVTLSCSQTLNHNVMYWYQQKSSQAPKLLFHYYDKDFNNEADTPDNFQSRRPNTSFCFLDIRSPGLGDTAMYLCATSSGTGGRQETQYFGPGTRLLVL.

As concerns this clone: The sample has other DNA sequences that encode this CDR3 too. The rearrangement joins TRBV5-1 to TRBJ1-4, with D uncertain. CDR1 SGHRS and CDR2 YFSETQ come from the germline V gene. The V and J ends lost 4 bases and 5 bases respectively, with 18 bases between them. CDR3 size: 16 residues. For the CDR3, the DNA is TGCGCCAGCAGCCTCAGGCAGGCCTCCCTAAATGAAAAACTGTTTTTT. The encoded protein is CASSLRQASLNEKLFF.

The rearrangement links TRBV7-9 to TRBJ1-2, with 9 bases matching TRBD1. Per the germline V gene, CDR1 is SEHNR and CDR2 is FQNEAQ (reference sequence). The CDR3 length is 14 residues. J lost 8 bases, V lost 0 bases, and 4 bases had no gene match. The CDR3 bases are TGTGCCAGCAGCTTAGCAGGACAGGGGCAAGGCTACACCTTC. This gives the protein CASSLAGQGQGYTF. The entire variable domain, with the rest obtained from reference TRBV7-9 and TRBJ1-2, is as follows: DTGVSQNPRHKITKRGQNVTFRCDPISEHNRLYWYRQTLGQGPEFLTYFQNEAQLEKSRLLSDRFSAERPKGSFSTLEIQRTEQGDSAMYLCASSLAGQGQGYTFGSGTRLTVV.

The V and J genes are TRBV7-6 and TRBJ2-5; 13 bases agree with TRBD2. Germline V CDR1 and CDR2: SGHVS, FNYEAQ. The CDR3 covers 17 residues. V shed 5 bases, J shed 4 bases, and the junction held 10 bases outside the gene matches. The CDR3 loop is CASSQRLAGGRGETQYF. The CDR3 region has the DNA TGTGCCAGCAGCCAGCGACTAGCGGGAGGCCGGGGAGAGACCCAGTACTTC.

The chain has TRBV7-9 and TRBJ1-2; D unresolved. V was cut by 2 bases and J by 7 bases, with 8 bases left in between. Germline V gives CDR1 SEHNR, CDR2 FQNEAQ (reference sequence). This CDR3 has 12 amino acids. The CDR3 DNA is TGTGCCAGCAGCTTATCCCACGTTGGCTACACCTTC. Translating it yields CASSLSHVGYTF.

In this sample, this clone turned up many times. The J gene is TRBJ2-2, the V gene TRBV6-1, with D unresolved. CDR3 size: 14 residues. The germline V gene has CDR1 MNHNS and CDR2 SASEGT. Trimming cost V 1 base and J 3 bases, with 6 bases left between them. CDR3 region: CASSEGTDTGELFF. CDR3 nucleotides: TGTGCCAGCAGTGAAGGCACGGACACCGGGGAGCTGTTTTTT.

The chain uses TRBV7-2 and TRBJ2-7, with D possibly being TRBD2 (6 bases). The CDR3 length is 13 residues. V lost 2 bases, J lost 5 bases, and 10 bases lay in between. Germline lookup yields CDR1 SGHTA and CDR2 FQGNSA. The CDR3 coding sequence is TGTGCCAGCAGCTTACCGCCTAGCGACGAGCAGTACTTC. Translated: CASSLPPSDEQYF.

V is TRBV29-1 and J is TRBJ2-1; tentatively, D is TRBD1 (6 bases). Germline CDR1 is SQVTM and CDR2 is ANQGSEA. V gave up 3 bases and J gave up 4 bases, with 7 bases separating them. This CDR3 comprises 12 residues. The CDR3 loop reads CSVDRGYNEQFF. In nucleotides, the CDR3 is TGCAGCGTTGACAGGGGTTACAATGAGCAGTTCTTC.

In regard to this clone: With only one base between it and a far larger clone, this is likely a read error. Other nucleotide sequences in the sample specify the same CDR3. J is TRBJ1-1 and V is TRBV11-2; no clear D. Germline V gene data show CDR1 as SGHAT and CDR2 as FQNNGV. This CDR3 has 13 residues. Trimming left V 0 bases short and J 0 bases short, with 2 bases between. CDR3 coding DNA: TGTGCCAGCAGCTTAGAGATGAACACTGAAGCTTTCTTT. Translating it yields CASSLEMNTEAFF.

This clone showed up just once. CDR3: CASSLVGGTQYF. CDR3 DNA sequence: TGTGCCAGCAGCTTGGTCGGGGGGACCCAGTACTTC. This chain links TRBV5-4 with TRBJ2-5; weak D call: TRBD2 (6 bases). The CDR3 totals 12 residues. Germline CDR1 and CDR2: SGHNT and YYREEE (reference sequence). Trimming removed 0 bases at V and 7 bases at J, with 7 bases between.

This clone was seen only a few times. This chain connects TRBV28 to TRBJ1-5; D may be TRBD1 (5 bases). Germline V lookup: CDR1 MDHEN, CDR2 SYDVKM. V lost 4 bases to trimming and J lost 1 base, with 8 bases between them. CDR3 length: 14 amino acids. CDR3 region: CASSSGHSNQPQHF. CDR3 coding DNA: TGTGCCAGCAGTTCCGGACACAGCAATCAGCCCCAGCATTTT.

V is TRBV7-2 and J is TRBJ2-5, with D perhaps assigned TRBD1 or TRBD2 (5 bases each). Trimming stripped 1 base from V and 5 bases from J, with 14 bases between. This CDR3 is built from 15 residues. CDR1 and CDR2 from the germline V gene are SGHTA and FQGNSA. The CDR3 DNA reads TGTGCCAGCAGCTTAGTGCCGGGGCCTGGGGAGACCCAGTACTTC. Translation gives CASSLVPGPGETQYF.

V is TRBV11-2 and J is TRBJ2-3, with TRBD2 matching 8 bases. CDR1 and CDR2 from the germline V gene are SGHAT and FQNNGV. Trimming removed 4 bases from V and 0 bases from J; junction bases left unmatched: 6. This CDR3 has 16 amino acids. CDR3 DNA sequence: TGTGCCAGCAGCTCCCGGACTAGCCAAAGCACAGATACGCAGTATTTT. This translates into CASSSRTSQSTDTQYF.

The J gene is TRBJ2-3, the V gene TRBV7-2; the D is unclear. The ends were cut back, 3 bases at V and 0 bases at J, with 13 bases in the middle. The CDR3 covers 16 residues. The germline V gene has CDR1 SGHTA and CDR2 FQGNSA. The CDR3 region is CASSFGGSSSTDTQYF. The CDR3 DNA is TGTGCCAGCAGCTTCGGTGGCTCTTCTAGCACAGATACGCAGTATTTT.

The chain uses TRBV5-1 and TRBJ1-1, with a possible D match to TRBD1 (6 bases). Germline CDR1 SGHRS, CDR2 YFSETQ. Trimming removed 7 bases from V and 5 bases from J, with 21 bases in between. CDR3 size: 15 residues. The CDR3 here is CASDQGIGVGTEAFF. The CDR3 coding sequence is TGCGCCAGCGACCAGGGGATCGGGGTGGGGACTGAAGCTTTCTTT.

The chain has TRBV11-2 and TRBJ2-3, with 8 bases fitting TRBD1. Per germline, CDR1 SGHAT and CDR2 FQNNGV. V dropped 0 bases and J dropped 6; count of bases not matched to a gene: 5. This CDR3 is 15 amino acids long. The CDR3 here is CASSLDRGLGDTQYF. Here the CDR3 DNA reads TGTGCCAGCAGCTTAGACAGGGGGCTAGGTGATACGCAGTATTTT.

The chain uses TRBV7-2 and TRBJ1-1; D call uncertain. V was cut by 1 base and J by 1 base, with 10 bases left in between. The V gene's germline CDR1 is SGHTA and CDR2 FQGNSA. This CDR3 has 15 residues. DNA for the CDR3: TGTGCCAGCAGCTTAGGGGGTGGTGGGAACACTGAAGCTTTCTTT. Its translation is CASSLGGGGNTEAFF.

This chain links TRBV10-1 with TRBJ2-2, with TRBD2 as a possible D gene (5 bases). The germline V gene encodes CDR1 WNHNN and CDR2 SYGVQD (reference sequence). V was shortened by 2 bases and J by 7 bases, with 14 bases between the two germline ends. The CDR3 runs to 15 residues. The CDR3: CASSEDVLGIGELFF. In DNA, the CDR3 is TGCGCCAGCAGTGAGGACGTACTAGGGATCGGGGAGCTGTTTTTT.

The chain uses TRBV5-1 and TRBJ2-7; 11 nucleotides agree with TRBD2. Germline CDR1 and CDR2: SGHRS and YFSETQ. Germline trimming cut 6 bases from V and 5 bases from J; bases unmatched to any gene: 10. CDR3 length: 15 amino acids. The DNA of the CDR3 is TGCGCCAGCACCTGGGGTCCTAGCGGGAGGAACGAGCAGTACTTC. Protein product: CASTWGPSGRNEQYF. The variable domain in full, completed from reference TRBV5-1 and TRBJ2-7, reads KAGVTQTPRYLIKTRGQQVTLSCSPISGHRSVSWYQQTPGQGLQFLFEYFSETQRNKGNFPGRFSGRQFSNSRSEMNVSTLELGDSALYLCASTWGPSGRNEQYFGPGTRLTVT.

The chain recombines TRBV19 with TRBJ2-7; 13 nucleotides match TRBD2. The germline gives CDR1 LNHDA, CDR2 SQIVND (reference sequence). CDR3 length: 15 amino acids. The junction had 3 bases not matched to a gene; V was cut back by 5 bases and J by 2 bases. The CDR3 DNA is TGTGCCAGTAGTTACGGACTAGCGGGAGCCTACGAGCAGTACTTC. Translation gives CASSYGLAGAYEQYF. The whole variable domain, remainder taken from reference TRBV19 and TRBJ2-7, is DGGITQSPKYLFRKEGQNVTLSCEQNLNHDAMYWYRQDPGQGLRLIYYSQIVNDFQKGDIAEGYSVSREKKESFPLTVTSAQKNPTAFYLCASSYGLAGAYEQYFGPGTRLTVT.

The V gene is TRBV5-6, the J gene TRBJ2-7; D is perhaps TRBD2 (5 bases). CDR3 length: 14 residues. V gave up 4 bases and J gave up 1 base, with 12 bases separating them. Germline CDR1 is SGHDT and CDR2 is YYEEEE. The CDR3 loop is CASSEGGPSYEQYF. DNA for the CDR3: TGTGCCAGCAGCGAAGGAGGACCGTCCTACGAGCAGTACTTC.

The V and J genes are TRBV28 and TRBJ2-1; TRBD2 agrees at 8 bases. Losses at the gene ends were 6 bases for V and 6 bases for J; bases not matched to a gene: 10. Germline CDR1 is MDHEN and CDR2 is SYDVKM. The CDR3 totals 15 residues. The CDR3 nucleotides are TGTGCCAGCAGGATAGCGGGGCGAAGCGTCAATGAGCAGTTCTTC. Protein: CASRIAGRSVNEQFF.

CDR3 nucleotides: TGCAGCGCCGGGACTAGCGGGAGGAGCCAGTACTTC. It encodes CSAGTSGRSQYF. The rearrangement links TRBV29-1 to TRBJ2-5, with TRBD2 identical over 15 bases. The CDR3 is 12 residues long. The J segment lost 10 bases and the V segment lost 7 bases, leaving 4 bases of the junction unmatched. CDR1 and CDR2 (germline): SQVTM, ANQGSEA.

As concerns this clone: The junction and the germline gene differ at one end; a read error may be behind it. This sample also contains other DNA sequences that code for the same CDR3. This chain connects TRBV5-1 to TRBJ2-7, with no clear D. This CDR3 has 11 residues. Germline lookup yields CDR1 SGHRS and CDR2 YFSETQ. The CDR3 nucleotides read TGCGCCAGTAGCTTGGGCTACGAGCAGTACTTC. Protein: CASSLGYEQYF.

This chain joins TRBV9 and TRBJ2-1, with 8 bases fitting TRBD1. This CDR3 region has 17 residues. Per the germline V gene, CDR1 is SGDLS and CDR2 is YYNGEE. Germline trimming cut 1 base from V and 1 base from J; bases unmatched to any gene: 7. CDR3 sequence (DNA): TGTGCCAGCAGCGTATTTTCCGGGACAGGATCCTACAATGAGCAGTTCTTC. This gives the protein CASSVFSGTGSYNEQFF.